The rows below give T cell receptor beta chains drawn from one sample of a study of regulatory T cells in long-lasting Graves disease. TCRdb independently ran MiXCR on the multiplex PCR reads; one entry per CDR3 protein. The table shows more than 300,000 distinct CDR3 sequences, with over 9.5% occurring only once. The sample was also reused in another study, on T cells in Graves' hyperthyroidism and ophthalmopathy.

Sequences were derived from peripheral blood mononuclear cells (PBMCs), sampled at new diagnosis, from a patient treated with antithyroid drugs. The receptors were sampled from a woman in her late teens or twenties with Graves disease. Each CDR3 is given with its conserved first and last residue. A D gene is named only where the DNA matches it firmly. The listing skips clone size in some rows; elsewhere it reads once, few, many or a size class.

v_gene	d_gene	abundance	j_gene	CDR3nt	CDR3aa
TRBV7-8	NA	many	TRBJ1-4	TGTGCCAGCAGCTTAATTGGGCCCCCAAAGAATCTGTTTTTT	CASSLIGPPKNLFF
TRBV20-1	TRBD2	NA	TRBJ2-5	TGCAGTGCTAGAGATGTAAGCGGGAGTGGGCAAGAGACCCAGTACTTC	CSARDVSGSGQETQYF
TRBV7-9	TRBD1	many	TRBJ2-5	TGTGCCAGCAGCTTAGACAGGGACAGGGGAAAGAGGAAGACCCAGTACTTC	CASSLDRDRGKRKTQYF
TRBV7-9	NA	many	TRBJ1-2	TGTGCCAGCAGCCGCCCGGGGGGCCGCGCCTATGGCTACACCTTC	CASSRPGGRAYGYTF
TRBV20-1	NA	many	TRBJ2-3	TGCAGTGCTAGAGCTTTTCATCATACGCAGTATTTT	CSARAFHHTQYF
TRBV2	TRBD1	many	TRBJ2-1	TGTGCCAGAAGACAGGGGAATGAGCAGTTCTTC	CARRQGNEQFF
TRBV5-6	TRBD1	many	TRBJ2-7	TGTGCCAGCAGCCGGACAGGGAACTCCTACGAGCAGTACTTC	CASSRTGNSYEQYF
TRBV7-6	TRBD1	many	TRBJ2-1	TGTGCCAGCAGCGTGATGCCACCGGGACAGGGACCATATGAGCAGTTCTTC	CASSVMPPGQGPYEQFF
TRBV2	TRBD1	few	TRBJ2-3	TGTGCCATCAGGACAGGGGGGAGCACAGATACGCAGTATTTT	CAIRTGGSTDTQYF
TRBV7-9	TRBD2	many	TRBJ2-2	TGTGCCAGCAGCTTAAATCCCGCTAGCGGCCTTCTCGGGGAGCTGTTTTTT	CASSLNPASGLLGELFF
TRBV5-5	NA	NA	TRBJ2-7	TGTGCCAGCAGCTTTAGAGGGGGCGAGCAGTACTTC	CASSFRGGEQYF
TRBV10-3	NA	many	TRBJ2-1	TGTGCCATCAGTGCCCCCCACTTACCCTACAATGAGCAGTTCTTC	CAISAPHLPYNEQFF
TRBV6-1	NA	many	TRBJ2-7	TGTGCCAGCACTTCGGACTACGAGCAGTACTTC	CASTSDYEQYF